What follows is one T cell receptor (beta chain) and its context. Its target is not known. This CDR3 has 16 amino acids. Trimming removed 6 bases from V and 5 bases from J; junction bases left unmatched: 13. Germline lookup yields CDR1 MDHEN and CDR2 SYDVKM. This sample was included in a study of vaccination and CD4 T cells after COVID-19. Across the whole study: For each participant, vaccination comprised two doses of either the BNT162b2 or the mRNA-1273 vaccine. Study results and limitations: Relatively few convalescent patients were studied; early post-infection timepoints were not included. Spike mono-reactivity was evident in 304 of the 307 vaccine-specific clones derived from convalescent patients.

The Oncomine TCR Beta short-read assay generated sequence data from the DNA of cultured CD4+ T cells. Cultured CD4+ T cells were the source of extracted genomic DNA. TCRdb called the PCR reads again in MiXCR, with one record for every CDR3 protein. The sample lists some 11,000 distinct CDR3 sequences; 47% were seen once. The treatment is: 10-day PBMC culture with coronavirus spike peptide pools or control peptides (ViraFEST assay). The chain carries TRBV28 and TRBJ1-5; 7 positions agree with TRBD1. Sequences were obtained from CD4+ T cells from blood, cultured in vitro. The source of this sequence is a human donor who had recovered from COVID-19. The CDR3 region has the DNA TGTGCCAGCAGCCCAACACCGGGACAGATTTATCAGCCCCAGCATTTT. Its translation: CASSPTPGQIYQPQHF. Using reference TRBV28 and TRBJ1-5 for the parts outside the CDR3, the full variable domain is DVKVTQSSRYLVKRTGEKVFLECVQDMDHENMFWYRQDPGLGLRLIYFSYDVKMKEKGDIPEGYSVSREKKERFSLILESASTNQTSMYLCASSPTPGQIYQPQHFGDGTRLSIL.